This T cell receptor (beta chain) was recorded in a study of T cells in Graves' hyperthyroidism and ophthalmopathy. Trimming removed 7 bases at V and 2 bases at J, with 11 bases between. The CDR3 totals 13 residues. The germline CDR1 and CDR2 sequences are MNHNS and SASEGT. Authors of the study amplified TCR beta CDR3 regions from RNA transcripts. A set of HTBI primers served as the primers for a first-round RT-PCR of the TCR CDR3. TCRdb fed the multiplex PCR reads into MiXCR, producing one record per CDR3 protein. The sample lists around 350,000 distinct CDR3 sequences, roughly 25% occurring once. This chain uses TRBV6-1 with TRBJ1-1, with unresolved D. Sequencing used blood. The sequence was obtained from a man aged 50 to 59 with Graves' hyperthyroidism. The CDR3 bases are TGTGCCAGCAAACTTGTAACTAACACTGAAGCTTTCTTT. Encoded protein: CASKLVTNTEAFF.